A single sample gave rise to the 21 T cell receptor beta chains below, sequenced in a study of brain T cells in children with intractable seizures. Only cases whose brain tissue showed the highest T cell transcript signatures were sequenced. Method: immunoSEQ multiplex PCR; TCRdb's copy keeps in-frame clones and lacks some. The sample has fewer than 6,500 clones; around 92% are singletons. Sequences were derived from resected brain tissue, sampled at surgery. These receptors were obtained from a boy less than two years old with focal cortical dysplasia and intractable seizures.

This clone has just a few counts. CDR3 amino acids: CASSLIPGRLNEQFF. The CDR3 DNA is TGTGCCAGCAGCTTAATACCCGGGAGACTCAATGAGCAGTTCTTC. This rearrangement joins TRBV7-9 to TRBJ2-1, with a weak D call TRBD2 (6 bases). CDR1 is SEHNR and CDR2 is FQNEAQ in the germline V gene (reference sequence). CDR3 length: 15 amino acids. With 2 bases removed from V and 6 bases from J, the gap between germline ends came to 14 bases.

This CDR3 is CASSFFSSSYNEQFF. CDR3 nucleotides: TGTGCCAGCAGCTTCTTCAGTAGCTCCTACAATGAGCAGTTCTTC. The chain employs TRBV11-3 and TRBJ2-1; D not resolved. This CDR3 spans 15 amino acids. Germline V gene sequence: CDR1 SGHNT, CDR2 YENEEA. Trimming took 3 bases from V and 0 from J, leaving 9 bases between them.

V gene TRBV6-4 combines with J gene TRBJ1-4; 8 nucleotides agree with TRBD1. The CDR3 is 15 residues long. Germline-derived CDR1 and CDR2 are MRHNA and SNTAGT. J lost 7 bases, V lost 0 bases, and 4 bases had no gene match. CDR3 sequence (DNA): TGTGCCAGCAGTGACTCGACAGGGGCGGGTGAAAAACTGTTTTTT. It translates to CASSDSTGAGEKLFF.

The J gene is TRBJ2-2, the V gene TRBV19, with D perhaps TRBD1 (6 bases). From germline, CDR1 is LNHDA and CDR2 SQIVND (reference sequence). The CDR3 totals 14 residues. V dropped 8 bases and J dropped 8 bases, with 18 bases sitting between them. CDR3 residues: CASSFQGQIGELFF. The CDR3 nucleotides are TGTGCCAGTTCTTTCCAAGGACAGATTGGGGAGCTGTTTTTT.

V gene TRBV3-1 (or the pseudogene TRBV3-2) combines with J gene TRBJ1-6; D unresolved. Per the germline V gene, CDR1 is LGHDT and CDR2 is YNNKEL (reference sequence). V lost 5 bases and J lost 5, with 22 bases in between. This CDR3 comprises 18 residues. The CDR3 nucleotides read TGTGCCAGCAGCTTTGCAATCCCATTTCTACATCATAATTCACCCCTCCACTTT. Protein: CASSFAIPFLHHNSPLHF.

The genes are TRBV5-6 and TRBJ1-5, with D unresolved. This CDR3 region has 14 residues. Between the trimmed V and J ends, which lost 2 bases and 3 bases, there was a span of 9 bases. CDR1 and CDR2 from the germline V gene are SGHDT and YYEEEE. CDR3 in amino acids: CASSFSGYNQPQHF. In nucleotides, the CDR3 is TGTGCCAGCAGCTTCAGCGGGTACAATCAGCCCCAGCATTTT.

The table lists this clone with a count of one. The chain employs TRBV4-2 and TRBJ2-1, with a possible D match to TRBD2 (5 bases). Trimming pared 0 bases from V and 8 bases from J, leaving 17 bases between. The length of the CDR3 is 16 residues. Per the germline V gene, CDR1 is LGHNA and CDR2 is YNFKEQ. The CDR3 reads CASSQESGRGGDEQFF. The CDR3 DNA reads TGTGCCAGCAGCCAAGAGTCGGGGAGAGGAGGTGATGAGCAGTTCTTC.

This clone appeared a single time. The CDR3 DNA follows: TGTGCCAGCAGCTCCCTACGCGGGGGACTGAACACCGGGGAGCTGTTTTTT. Translated: CASSSLRGGLNTGELFF. The rearrangement joins TRBV11-2 to TRBJ2-2; TRBD2 matches at 7 bases. J lost 1 base, V lost 4 bases, and 9 bases had no gene match. The germline V gene has CDR1 SGHAT and CDR2 FQNNGV. There are 17 residues in the CDR3.

V is TRBV5-6 and J is TRBJ2-1; D is possibly TRBD1 or TRBD2 (5 bases each). Germline lookup yields CDR1 SGHDT and CDR2 YYEEEE. This CDR3 is built from 14 residues. V shed 0 bases and J shed 5 bases, with 9 bases lying between them. CDR3 loop: CASSLVGAHNEQFF. For the CDR3, the DNA is TGTGCCAGCAGCTTGGTCGGGGCACACAATGAGCAGTTCTTC.

This clone appeared once. J is TRBJ2-2 and V is TRBV5-1, with 11 nucleotides matching TRBD2. Trimming removed 2 bases from V and 5 bases from J; junction bases left unmatched: 8. Germline V gene data show CDR1 as SGHRS and CDR2 as YFSETQ. CDR3 size: 17 residues. The CDR3 bases are TGCGCCAGCAGCTTTAGCGGGGGGGCCGGAAAGACCGGGGAGCTGTTTTTT. This encodes CASSFSGGAGKTGELFF. Variable domain in full (rest from reference TRBV5-1 and TRBJ2-2): KAGVTQTPRYLIKTRGQQVTLSCSPISGHRSVSWYQQTPGQGLQFLFEYFSETQRNKGNFPGRFSGRQFSNSRSEMNVSTLELGDSALYLCASSFSGGAGKTGELFFGEGSRLTVL.

The V and J genes are TRBV5-5 and TRBJ1-6; maybe TRBD1 (5 bases). CDR1 is SGHKS, CDR2 YYEKEE, per germline (reference sequence). With 4 bases removed from V and 2 bases from J, the gap between germline ends came to 13 bases. The CDR3 has 16 residues. The CDR3 sequence: CASSPFGAAYNSPLHF. In DNA form, the CDR3 reads TGTGCCAGCAGCCCCTTTGGGGCGGCCTATAATTCACCCCTCCACTTT.

The J gene is TRBJ2-1, the V gene TRBV9; no reliable D call. CDR3 length: 12 residues. The ends were cut back, 4 bases at V and 8 bases at J, with 10 bases in the middle. Germline CDR1 SGDLS, CDR2 YYNGEE. CDR3 protein: CASSLFTDEQFF. CDR3 DNA sequence: TGTGCCAGCAGCCTATTCACCGATGAGCAGTTCTTC. Variable domain in full (rest from reference TRBV9 and TRBJ2-1): DSGVTQTPKHLITATGQRVTLRCSPRSGDLSVYWYQQSLDQGLQFLIQYYNGEERAKGNILERFSAQQFPDLHSELNLSSLELGDSALYFCASSLFTDEQFFGPGTRLTVL.

V is TRBV29-1 and J is TRBJ1-2, with TRBD1 as a possible D gene (5 bases). The CDR3 runs 14 residues. Germline CDR1 SQVTM, CDR2 ANQGSEA. V shed 5 bases and J shed 4 bases, with 17 bases lying between them. CDR3 nucleotides: TGCAGCGTTCGAATCGGGGGGTATGGCTATGGCTACACCTTC. Encoded protein: CSVRIGGYGYGYTF.

CDR3 sequence (DNA): TGTGCCAGCTCACCAGAGAAGGTGAACACTGAAGCTTTCTTT. Translated: CASSPEKVNTEAFF. V and J are TRBV18 and TRBJ1-1; D is unclear. CDR3 length: 14 residues. Trimming pared 2 bases from V and 0 bases from J, leaving 7 bases between. The germline V gene encodes CDR1 KGHSH and CDR2 LQKENI.

DNA for the CDR3: TGTGCCAGCAGCTTAGCGGAGGGCCGCTATGGCTACACCTTC. Translating gives CASSLAEGRYGYTF. This chain links TRBV7-9 with TRBJ1-2; D gene unclear. The CDR3 spans 14 residues. With 0 bases removed from V and 4 bases from J, the gap between germline ends came to 9 bases. From germline, CDR1 is SEHNR and CDR2 FQNEAQ (reference sequence).

The chain combines TRBV18 with TRBJ2-7; maybe TRBD1 (7 bases). Germline values: CDR1 KGHSH, CDR2 LQKENI. The CDR3 is 15 residues long. The germline V and J ends were trimmed by 1 base and 5 bases, with 15 bases remaining between them. The chain's CDR3 is CASSPQAGGKNEQYF. The CDR3 region has the DNA TGTGCCAGCTCACCACAGGCAGGGGGGAAGAACGAGCAGTACTTC.

This chain uses TRBV7-3 with TRBJ2-3; perhaps TRBD2 as D (6 bases). This CDR3 contains 15 residues. V was trimmed by 2 bases and J by 1 base, leaving 10 bases between them. The germline V gene encodes CDR1 SGHTA and CDR2 FQGTGA. CDR3 amino acids: CASSLLASGTDTQYF. The DNA of the CDR3 is TGTGCCAGCAGCTTATTGGCTAGCGGCACAGATACGCAGTATTTT.

J is TRBJ2-7 and V is TRBV5-3; D possibly corresponds to TRBD1 (5 bases). TRBV5-3 is annotated as an ORF whose role is uncertain. The V end lost 10 bases, the J end lost 0 bases, and 11 bases lay between the germline ends. This CDR3 region has 12 residues. CDR3 residues: CAGRTPSYEQYF. DNA of the CDR3: TGTGCCGGCCGGACACCCTCCTACGAGCAGTACTTC.

This chain's CDR3 is CASSSGTSFIPFYNEQFF. The CDR3 bases are TGTGCCAGCAGCTCCGGGACTAGTTTTATACCCTTCTACAATGAGCAGTTCTTC. The chain links TRBV6-2 or TRBV6-3 to TRBJ2-1, with 8 bases that match TRBD2. The CDR3 contains 18 residues. Germline CDR1 MNHEY, CDR2 SVGEGT. Trimming at V came to 6 bases and at J to 3 bases, leaving 16 bases not matched to a gene.

The V call is TRBV19, the J call TRBJ1-2; 7 bases are shared with TRBD1. The CDR3 is 13 residues long. The V segment lost 2 bases and the J segment 5 bases; nucleotides outside the gene matches: 2. CDR1 and CDR2 from the germline V gene are LNHDA and SQIVND (reference sequence). The CDR3 reads CASSISTGYGYTF. The CDR3 coding sequence is TGTGCCAGTAGTATATCGACAGGGTATGGCTACACCTTC.

The V gene is TRBV27, the J gene TRBJ2-7; 9 nucleotides line up with TRBD2. The CDR3 loop spans 15 amino acids. J lost 1 base, V lost 2 bases, and 3 bases had no gene match. Germline V gives CDR1 MNHEY, CDR2 SMNVEV (reference sequence). The CDR3 DNA sequence: TGTGCCAGCAGTTTAATCAGCGGGGGGTCCTACGAGCAGTACTTC. It specifies CASSLISGGSYEQYF.